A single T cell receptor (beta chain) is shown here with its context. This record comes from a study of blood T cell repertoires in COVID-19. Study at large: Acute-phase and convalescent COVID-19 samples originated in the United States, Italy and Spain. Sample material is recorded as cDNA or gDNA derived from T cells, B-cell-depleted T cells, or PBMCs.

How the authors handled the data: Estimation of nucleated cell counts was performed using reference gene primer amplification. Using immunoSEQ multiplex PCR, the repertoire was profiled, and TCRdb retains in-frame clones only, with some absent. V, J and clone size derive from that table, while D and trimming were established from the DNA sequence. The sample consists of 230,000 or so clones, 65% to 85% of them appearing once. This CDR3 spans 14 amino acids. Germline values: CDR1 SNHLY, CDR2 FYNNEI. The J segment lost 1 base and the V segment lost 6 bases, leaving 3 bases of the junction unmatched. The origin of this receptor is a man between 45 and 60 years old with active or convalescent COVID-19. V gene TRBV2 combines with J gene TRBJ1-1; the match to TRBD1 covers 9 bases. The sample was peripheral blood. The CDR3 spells CASSSDRGNTEAFF. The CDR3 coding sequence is TGTGCCAGCAGCTCGGACAGGGGGAACACTGAAGCTTTCTTT.